One and the same sample provided the 28 T cell receptor beta chains below, sequenced in a study of response to subunit inactivated influenza vaccine. A single record per CDR3 protein comes from TCRdb applying MiXCR to the RT-PCR reads. The repertoire holds around 570,000 distinct CDR3 sequences, with 11% as singletons. These data were also reused for a study on T cells expressing NK-cell markers. Per that study: What made the TCR beta cDNA was 5'RACE template switching with UMIs.

The sequenced sample was PBMCs from blood, obtained on the day of vaccination. The receptor set was obtained from a man between 50 and 59 years old who received an inactivated influenza vaccine.

In this sample, this clonotype turned up a few times. The chain has TRBV24-1 and TRBJ2-2; TRBD1 agrees at 9 bases. The germline gives CDR1 KGHDR, CDR2 SFDVKD. The CDR3 has 15 residues. V trimming: 5 bases; J trimming: 6 bases; junction bases outside the gene matches: 6. CDR3 sequence reads: CATSGTGGRAGELFF. The CDR3 region has the DNA TGTGCCACCAGTGGCACAGGGGGCAGGGCCGGGGAGCTGTTTTTT.

The CDR3 DNA is TGTGCCAGCAGTTTAATCTTAGCGGGGGCTAACACAGATACGCAGTATTTT. This sequence encodes CASSLILAGANTDTQYF. The gene calls are TRBV28 and TRBJ2-3; the match to TRBD2 covers 9 bases. The CDR3 totals 17 residues. V gave up 2 bases and J gave up 2 bases; unmatched junction bases: 8. CDR1 is MDHEN, CDR2 SYDVKM, per germline.

The rearrangement uses TRBV7-8 and TRBJ2-5, with 13 positions matching TRBD2. This CDR3 comprises 18 residues. Trimming took 5 bases from V and 2 from J; bases not matched to a gene: 11. Germline-derived CDR1 and CDR2 are SGHVS and FQNEAQ. The CDR3 DNA is TGTGCCAGCAGCCTATTCATACTAGCGGGAGGGATACAAGAGACCCAGTACTTC. This encodes CASSLFILAGGIQETQYF.

This clonotype was counted between two and nine times. As DNA, the CDR3 is TGTGCCAGCAGCCAAGAAGGGACAGGGGTCTACAATGAGCAGTTCTTC. Its protein product is CASSQEGTGVYNEQFF. J is TRBJ2-1 and V is TRBV4-2, with TRBD1 identical over 10 bases. This CDR3 is 16 amino acids long. The ends lost 0 bases at V and 3 bases at J; junction bases unmatched: 2. The V gene's germline CDR1 is LGHNA and CDR2 YNFKEQ.

This clonotype has more than one count but fewer than ten. The chain combines TRBV29-1 with TRBJ1-5; D is uncertain. Germline assignment: CDR1 SQVTM and CDR2 ANQGSEA. This CDR3 contains 15 residues. Trimming took off 8 bases at V and 0 bases at J, with 17 bases between the two ends. In DNA form, the CDR3 reads TGCAGCAACCAGAGGGCGGGCTATAGCAATCAGCCCCAGCATTTT. It specifies CSNQRAGYSNQPQHF.

The V gene is TRBV20-1, the J gene TRBJ1-2, with D uncertain. This CDR3 spans 13 amino acids. V was pared by 4 bases and J by 7 bases, with 16 bases between. CDR1 is DFQATT and CDR2 is SNEGSKA in the germline V gene (reference sequence). The CDR3 nucleotides are TGCAGTGCTACCAGGACCCCCGCAGGTGGCTACACCTTC. Translating gives CSATRTPAGGYTF.

V is TRBV7-9 and J is TRBJ1-4, with 11 nucleotides matching TRBD1. Germline V gives CDR1 SEHNR, CDR2 FQNEAQ (reference sequence). The CDR3 is made up of 16 amino acids. J was trimmed by 1 base and V by 8 bases; bases with no gene match: 6. The CDR3 is CASQSGTGGTNEKLFF. The CDR3 bases are TGTGCCAGCCAATCCGGGACAGGGGGAACTAATGAAAAACTGTTTTTT.

This clonotype was detected a few times. The chain recombines TRBV6-2 or TRBV6-3 with TRBJ1-2; D may be TRBD1 (5 bases). Trimming cost V 2 bases and J 4 bases, with 11 bases left between them. Germline CDR1 reads MNHEY; CDR2 reads SVGEGT. This CDR3 has 14 residues. The CDR3 coding sequence is TGTGCCAGCAGTTACCGCCCAGGGTTCTATGGCTACACCTTC. It specifies CASSYRPGFYGYTF.

The chain carries TRBV20-1 and TRBJ2-4, with D perhaps given as TRBD1 or TRBD2 (5 bases each). This CDR3 is built from 15 residues. Germline V lookup: CDR1 DFQATT, CDR2 SNEGSKA (reference sequence). The V gene lost 1 base and the J gene lost 11 bases, with 21 bases spanning the gap. CDR3 sequence reads: CSARVHRDAKGVQYF. The CDR3 nucleotides read TGCAGTGCTAGAGTGCACCGGGACGCAAAAGGGGTTCAGTACTTC.

This clonotype was observed at least ten times. The chain links TRBV2 to TRBJ2-1; unclear D gene. V gave up 1 base and J gave up 9 bases, with 4 bases separating them. CDR1 is SNHLY, CDR2 FYNNEI, per germline. CDR3 length: 11 amino acids. CDR3 nucleotide sequence: TGTGCCAGCAGTGAAGTTGGTGAGCAGTTCTTC. This encodes CASSEVGEQFF.

CDR3 sequence: CASSPGLARGDTQYF. The CDR3 nucleotides read TGTGCCAGCAGCCCGGGACTAGCGCGTGGAGATACGCAGTATTTT. This sequence joins TRBV7-2 and TRBJ2-3, with 10 bases matching TRBD2. The CDR3 consists of 15 residues. From germline, CDR1 is SGHTA and CDR2 FQGNSA. Trimming removed 5 bases from V and 5 bases from J; junction bases left unmatched: 7.

The chain carries TRBV3-1 and TRBJ2-1; D might be TRBD2 (6 bases). This CDR3 is built from 14 residues. V dropped 2 bases and J dropped 6 bases, with 11 bases sitting between them. Germline CDR1 is LGHDT and CDR2 is YNNKEL (reference sequence). DNA of the CDR3: TGTGCCAGCAGCCAATTGACTAGGGGCAATGAGCAGTTCTTC. Its translation: CASSQLTRGNEQFF.

This clonotype was detected only a few times. The chain recombines TRBV20-1 with TRBJ1-3; D ambiguous. V lost 6 bases and J lost 1, with 13 bases in between. Germline V gene lookup returns CDR1 DFQATT and CDR2 SNEGSKA (reference sequence). The CDR3 covers 14 residues. CDR3 region: CSAHAGQSGNTIYF. CDR3 nucleotides: TGCAGTGCCCACGCCGGGCAGTCTGGAAACACCATATATTTT.

This clonotype has at least ten counts. The gene calls are TRBV27 and TRBJ2-7; the D is unclear. This CDR3 has 14 amino acids. Trimming removed 5 bases from V and 2 bases from J, with 13 bases in between. From germline, CDR1 is MNHEY and CDR2 SMNVEV (reference sequence). The CDR3 sequence is CASSRHQSTYEQYF. The CDR3 coding sequence is TGTGCCAGCAGTCGACACCAAAGCACCTACGAGCAGTACTTC.

This clonotype was recorded at least ten times. CDR3 sequence (DNA): TGCAGTGCTAGAAATATCCCGACAGGGGCCTCCTATAATTCACCCCTCCACTTT. This codes for CSARNIPTGASYNSPLHF. The V and J genes are TRBV20-1 and TRBJ1-6; 8 bases map to TRBD1. CDR1 is DFQATT and CDR2 is SNEGSKA in the germline V gene (reference sequence). The CDR3 is made up of 18 amino acids. Trimming removed 2 bases from V and 0 bases from J; junction bases left unmatched: 9.

The table lists this clonotype with a few counts. The rearrangement joins TRBV5-1 to TRBJ1-5; no reliable D call. The germline gives CDR1 SGHRS, CDR2 YFSETQ. V lost 1 base, J lost 9 bases, and 20 bases lay in between. This CDR3 region has 16 residues. The CDR3 loop reads CASSLFVGQTPRPQHF. DNA of the CDR3: TGCGCCAGCAGCTTGTTTGTCGGTCAGACACCCAGGCCCCAGCATTTT.

This clonotype has more than one count but fewer than ten. This sequence joins TRBV12-3 or TRBV12-4 and TRBJ1-2, with D perhaps matching TRBD1 (6 bases). V lost 5 bases, J lost 4 bases, and 11 bases lay in between. The CDR3 is made up of 13 amino acids. The CDR3 DNA reads TGTGCCAGCAGTCGACAGGACACCTATGGCTACACCTTC. This codes for CASSRQDTYGYTF.

This clonotype was seen a handful of times. The chain uses TRBV12-3 or TRBV12-4 and TRBJ1-3, with a tentative D call TRBD1 (6 bases). The ends were cut back, 3 bases at V and 0 bases at J, with 15 bases in the middle. CDR3 size: 17 residues. This CDR3 reads CASSLGHLVGSGNTIYF. CDR3 nucleotide sequence: TGTGCCAGCAGTTTGGGACACCTGGTTGGCTCTGGAAACACCATATATTTT.

This chain uses TRBV6-2 or TRBV6-3 with TRBJ2-7; 7 bases are shared with TRBD1. With 4 bases clipped from V and 3 bases from J, the junction kept 6 bases outside the gene matches. Germline V lookup: CDR1 MNHEY, CDR2 SVGEGT. The CDR3 has 14 amino acids. CDR3 DNA sequence: TGTGCCAGCAGTTCCTGGGACAGTAACTACGAGCAGTACTTC. This sequence encodes CASSSWDSNYEQYF.

There are many counts of this clonotype. CDR3 bases: TGTGCCAGCAGCTCCCCAGCGGGAGTGGGTAATGAGCAGTTCTTC. This codes for CASSSPAGVGNEQFF. The chain is built from TRBV11-2 and TRBJ2-1, with 8 bases lining up with TRBD2. The CDR3 length is 15 residues. CDR1 and CDR2 from the germline V gene are SGHAT and FQNNGV. The ends lost 4 bases at V and 7 bases at J; junction bases unmatched: 9.

This clonotype turned up a few times. This sequence joins TRBV5-1 and TRBJ2-2, with D possibly TRBD1 on 6 matching bases. The CDR3 is made up of 14 amino acids. V was trimmed by 1 base and J by 7 bases, leaving 11 bases between them. Germline CDR1 and CDR2: SGHRS and YFSETQ. The CDR3 region is CASSLTGSSGELFF. The CDR3 coding sequence is TGCGCCAGCAGCTTGACAGGGTCCAGCGGGGAGCTGTTTTTT.

This chain links TRBV19 with TRBJ2-2; 10 positions match TRBD2. The trim removed 5 bases at V and 4 bases at J, leaving 4 bases unmatched. This CDR3 region has 15 residues. The germline gives CDR1 LNHDA, CDR2 SQIVND (reference sequence). The CDR3 reads CASSPGTSATGELFF. The CDR3 nucleotides are TGTGCCAGTAGTCCCGGGACTAGCGCCACCGGGGAGCTGTTTTTT.

This clonotype was counted only a few times. The chain links TRBV12-3 or TRBV12-4 to TRBJ1-2; maybe TRBD1 (6 bases). Trimming took off 1 base at V and 7 bases at J, with 16 bases between the two ends. The length of the CDR3 is 15 residues. The CDR3 protein is CASSLGGQQVGGYTF. The CDR3 DNA reads TGTGCCAGCAGTTTAGGGGGGCAGCAGGTTGGTGGCTACACCTTC.

This rearrangement joins TRBV18 to TRBJ2-5; 13 bases match TRBD2. With V trimmed by 0 bases and J by 14 bases, 6 bases remained unmatched. Per germline, CDR1 KGHSH and CDR2 LQKENI. This CDR3 region has 14 residues. CDR3 in DNA: TGTGCCAGCTCACCACCGGGACTAGCGGGGCTCGCCTACTTC. This encodes CASSPPGLAGLAYF.

The sample holds a few counts of this clonotype. The chain employs TRBV9 and TRBJ2-7, with D uncertain. Germline V gene lookup returns CDR1 SGDLS and CDR2 YYNGEE. V was trimmed by 1 base and J by 3 bases, leaving 17 bases between them. The CDR3 sequence is 16 residues long. The DNA of the CDR3 is TGTGCCAGCAGCGTAAGATTGGCGGATAGAAACTACGAGCAGTACTTC. Translation: CASSVRLADRNYEQYF.

The V gene is TRBV11-2, the J gene TRBJ2-4; 8 bases line up with TRBD2. Germline V lookup: CDR1 SGHAT, CDR2 FQNNGV. The J segment lost 1 base and the V segment lost 6 bases, leaving 14 bases of the junction unmatched. CDR3 size: 18 residues. The CDR3, as DNA: TGTGCCAGCAGTTTACAGGCGGGGGGCGCAGTGGCCAAAAACATTCAGTACTTC. This gives the protein CASSLQAGGAVAKNIQYF.

This clonotype has more than one count but fewer than ten. The chain carries TRBV12-3 or TRBV12-4 and TRBJ2-3, with D unclear. The CDR3 is made up of 13 amino acids. The V gene lost 4 bases and the J gene lost 9 bases, with 14 bases spanning the gap. Here the CDR3 reads CASSSYSSSTQYF. The CDR3 DNA follows: TGTGCCAGCAGTTCCTACTCATCTTCCACGCAGTATTTT.

At least ten counts were recorded for this clonotype. V gene TRBV12-3 or TRBV12-4 combines with J gene TRBJ2-1, with D possibly matching TRBD2 (5 bases). Trimming stripped 7 bases from V and 0 bases from J, with 13 bases between. This CDR3 region has 15 residues. The CDR3 DNA is TGTGCCAGCACCGGTCGAGGGAGCTCCTACAATGAGCAGTTCTTC. This gives the protein CASTGRGSSYNEQFF.